A selection of T cell receptor beta chains follows, all from one sample in a study of blood T cell repertoires in COVID-19. This table comes from immunoSEQ multiplex PCR, and its TCRdb copy is limited to in-frame clones, with some not included. The data contain 250,000 to 300,000 clones, roughly 80% of them seen just once; the ten biggest clones take up approximately 5%. Sample: PBMCs or T cells enriched from blood (not recorded which). The receptors originated from a man in his forties who had been exposed to COVID-19. The CDR3 runs from the conserved cysteine through the conserved F or W. D genes are given only for firm matches. Clone size is given for some rows only: seen once, a few or many times, or a class if the clone is expanded.

j_gene: TRBJ1-1
abundance: -
v_gene: TRBV5-1
d_gene: -
CDR3aa: CASSVQGGTEAFF
CDR3nt: TGCGCCAGCAGCGTACAGGGTGGCACTGAAGCTTTCTTT

j_gene: TRBJ1-1
abundance: -
v_gene: TRBV19
d_gene: -
CDR3aa: CASSISQGKNTEAFF
CDR3nt: TGTGCCAGTAGTATTTCTCAGGGGAAGAACACTGAAGCTTTCTTT

j_gene: TRBJ1-2
abundance: -
v_gene: TRBV24-1
d_gene: -
CDR3aa: CATSDSSQSRLEGYTF
CDR3nt: TGTGCCACCAGTGATAGCTCACAGAGTCGTCTGGAAGGCTACACCTTC

j_gene: TRBJ1-4
abundance: -
v_gene: TRBV19
d_gene: -
CDR3aa: CASSRGRVGEKLFF
CDR3nt: TGTGCCAGTAGTAGGGGGCGCGTCGGTGAAAAACTGTTTTTT

j_gene: TRBJ1-5
abundance: few
v_gene: TRBV21-1
d_gene: -
CDR3aa: CASSSCLRGRHQPQHF
CDR3nt: TGTGCCAGCAGCTCATGCCTTAGGGGTAGGCATCAGCCCCAGCATTTT

j_gene: TRBJ1-2
abundance: -
v_gene: TRBV11-2
d_gene: -
CDR3aa: CASSPGGDYGYTF
CDR3nt: TGTGCCAGCAGCCCCGGGGGGGACTATGGCTACACCTTC

j_gene: TRBJ2-3
abundance: -
v_gene: TRBV7-8
d_gene: TRBD2
CDR3aa: CASSPRLAGGGTDTQYF
CDR3nt: TGTGCCAGCAGCCCAAGACTAGCGGGGGGGGGCACAGATACGCAGTATTTT

j_gene: TRBJ2-7
abundance: few
v_gene: TRBV12-3/TRBV12-4
d_gene: TRBD2
CDR3aa: CASREGPYEQYF
CDR3nt: TGTGCCAGCCGGGAGGGCCCCTACGAGCAGTACTTC

j_gene: TRBJ1-5
abundance: -
v_gene: TRBV19
d_gene: TRBD1
CDR3aa: CASSTYGGQGLQPQHF
CDR3nt: TGTGCCAGTAGTACCTACGGGGGACAGGGGCTCCAGCCCCAGCATTTT

j_gene: TRBJ1-5
abundance: -
v_gene: TRBV18
d_gene: -
CDR3aa: CASSPDGSNQPQHF
CDR3nt: TGTGCCAGCTCACCTGACGGGAGCAATCAGCCCCAGCATTTT

j_gene: TRBJ2-5
abundance: -
v_gene: TRBV5-5
d_gene: -
CDR3aa: CASSLGARAEETQYF
CDR3nt: TGTGCCAGCAGCTTGGGGGCCAGGGCGGAAGAGACCCAGTACTTC

j_gene: TRBJ1-1
abundance: -
v_gene: TRBV12-3/TRBV12-4
d_gene: TRBD1
CDR3aa: CASPGQGGTEAFF
CDR3nt: TGTGCCAGCCCCGGACAGGGTGGCACTGAAGCTTTCTTT

j_gene: TRBJ2-7
abundance: -
v_gene: TRBV5-1
d_gene: TRBD2
CDR3aa: CASSPGLAGVFDEQYF
CDR3nt: TGCGCCAGCAGCCCAGGACTAGCCGGAGTCTTCGACGAGCAGTACTTC

j_gene: TRBJ2-3
abundance: few
v_gene: TRBV6-5
d_gene: -
CDR3aa: CASDSPSTDTQYF
CDR3nt: TGTGCCAGCGATAGCCCGAGTACAGATACGCAGTATTTT

j_gene: TRBJ2-7
abundance: -
v_gene: TRBV2
d_gene: -
CDR3aa: CASIHTSSYEQYF
CDR3nt: TGTGCCAGCATTCACACTAGCTCCTACGAGCAGTACTTC

j_gene: TRBJ1-4
abundance: -
v_gene: TRBV27
d_gene: TRBD1
CDR3aa: CASRQTGIAKLFF
CDR3nt: TGTGCCAGCAGACAGACAGGGATCGCAAAACTGTTTTTT

j_gene: TRBJ1-4
abundance: -
v_gene: TRBV10-3
d_gene: TRBD1
CDR3aa: CAISLNQGANEKLFF
CDR3nt: TGTGCCATCAGCCTAAACCAGGGGGCTAATGAAAAACTGTTTTTT

j_gene: TRBJ2-1
abundance: -
v_gene: TRBV19
d_gene: -
CDR3aa: CATQRLGFNEQFF
CDR3nt: TGTGCCACCCAAAGACTTGGATTCAATGAGCAGTTCTTC

j_gene: TRBJ1-5
abundance: -
v_gene: TRBV5-1
d_gene: -
CDR3aa: CASSLAGGHNQPQHF
CDR3nt: TGCGCCAGCAGCTTGGCCGGGGGGCACAATCAGCCCCAGCATTTT